One T cell receptor beta chain is described in this entry. What it binds is unknown. The CDR3 is 12 residues long. The germline CDR1 and CDR2 sequences are LNHDA and SQIVND (reference sequence). V was clipped by 10 bases and J by 6 bases; unmatched bases: 3. Autoimmune disease history or systemic immunosuppression led to patients being barred. The table came from immunoSEQ multiplex PCR; TCRdb's copy has only in-frame clones and leaves some out. The sample has about 45,000 clones, 84% seen once. This specimen comes from a study of OX40 agonist ivuxolimab in advanced cancers. Turning to the study itself: The dose-escalation cohort had hepatocellular carcinoma, melanoma, renal cell or head and neck cancer.

Points from the study as a whole: Both blood CD4+ and CD8+ T cells showed clonal growth by week 6 at 0.1 to 3.0 mg/kg.

This receptor was identified in an adult with an advanced solid tumor such as melanoma, head and neck, liver or kidney cancer. The specimen was CD4+ or CD8+ T cells sorted from blood, collected in a trial of the OX40 agonist ivuxolimab. The V call is TRBV19, the J call TRBJ2-2, with 9 bases matching TRBD1. CDR3 region: CAITGGPGELFF. Written as DNA, the CDR3 is TGTGCCATTACAGGGGGCCCCGGGGAGCTGTTTTTT.